This T cell receptor (beta chain) was sequenced in a study of blood T cell repertoires in COVID-19 (dated by TCRdb to 2018 to 2021). Background on the whole study: Samples covering the acute and convalescent phases of COVID-19 were provided by collaborators in the United States, Italy and Spain. The material from the prospective study consisted of cDNA or gDNA derived from T cells, B-cell-depleted T cells, or PBMCs. Subjects who had been exposed to COVID-19, were actively infected with it, or had recovered from it provided the deeply sampled blood TCRbeta repertoires that made up the dataset. A freely available public database, intended as a resource for researchers studying the immune response to SARS-CoV-2, is where the repertoires were released. Samples were obtained from the ongoing ImmuneRACE study (first 160 participants) and from over 1,000 subjects provided by 6 global collaborators. A de-identified subject ID, COVID-19 status, age in years and sex were almost always included in the sample metadata. HLA class I and class II types, where available, came from metadata supplied by the sample provider rather than from assay-based typing. Beyond this particular receptor, the publication reports: The amount of clinical and demographic metadata varied by source and participant and was provided uncurated.

CDR1 SGHAT and CDR2 FQNNGV are derived from the germline V gene. The CDR3 runs 16 amino acids, cysteine and phenylalanine included. Solely the CDR3 DNA is kept, with 48 bases framed from the first base. Relative to germline, V is missing 1 base and J is missing 4 bases, with 7 bases of the junction outside any gene match. The immunoSEQ Assay, a bias-controlled multiplex PCR, was used to amplify TCRbeta CDR3 regions from genomic DNA. The authors' pipeline ran thus. Within the assay, amplification of reference gene primers was used to estimate how many nucleated cells each sample contained. To quantify the absolute abundance of each unique TCRbeta CDR3 rearrangement, sequence reads were collapsed and filtered. For each sample, productive Simpson clonality was calculated by taking the square root of Simpson's diversity index across productive rearrangements. TCRdb provides this immuneACCESS table in a form limited to in-frame rearrangements. Some clones are lacking; in checked studies, under half of them reflect an unresolved V gene, and why the rest are absent is not known. V and J calls and clone size are as listed in that table; D and trimming were resolved from the DNA. Counted in this sample were some 76,000 clones; around 86% of them appeared once. Under 30% of the sample comes from the top ten.

Collaborating institutions collected whole blood in K2EDTA tubes following their own protocols. For TCRbeta analysis, collaborator samples were shipped as frozen whole blood, as isolated PBMCs, or as DNA extracted from either sample type. Remarks on this clone: Its specific antigen is unknown. Base quality data are lacking; no much larger clone is found one base away.

This sequence was found in a human donor in a cohort sampled during active COVID-19. Sequenced: peripheral blood. The V and J genes are TRBV11-2 and TRBJ2-5; TRBD2 aligns with 9 central bases. In nucleotide form, the sequence is TGTGCCAGCAGCTTAGGAGCGGGGGGCCAGGGAGAGACCCAGTACTTC. This codes for CASSLGAGGQGETQYF.